This T cell receptor beta chain is from a study of long-term antiretroviral therapy in people with HIV. Study-wide results and caveats: Versus controls, repertoires in people with HIV had narrower CDR3 length ranges.

On this clone itself: Its antigen is unidentified.

This CDR3 contains 15 residues. Germline assignment: CDR1 LNHDA and CDR2 SQIVND (reference sequence). The V end was cut by 3 bases, the J end by 11 bases, with 20 bases between. Researchers report immunoSEQ v3.0 was run at survey level. TCRdb's copy holds only in-frame clones and misses some; the assay was immunoSEQ multiplex PCR. The table has around 30,000 clones, around 85% seen once. The chain is built from TRBV19 and TRBJ1-5; TRBD1 might be the D (5 bases). The sequenced sample was unsorted PBMCs, obtained 3 years after starting antiretroviral therapy. The receptor comes from a man in his forties with HIV. DNA for the CDR3: TGTGCCAGTAGTATGGGAGTGGGGCTTCAACCGGCCCAGCATTTT. It specifies CASSMGVGLQPAQHF.